This record looks at one T cell receptor beta chain sequence and its context. This specimen comes from a study of blood T cell repertoires in COVID-19. Study details: PBMCs, B-cell-depleted T cells, or T cells were the source of the cDNA or gDNA that made up the material.

Original processing methods: Amplification of reference gene primers was used by the study to estimate nucleated cell counts. Sequenced by immunoSEQ multiplex PCR; TCRdb stores in-frame clones only, minus some. The V and J calls and clone size are taken from that table; D and trimming were inferred from the DNA. The sample contains some 40,000 clones, 88% of which appear only once. The germline CDR1 and CDR2 sequences are SGHDT and YYEEEE. The CDR3 is 14 residues long. V lost 2 bases and J lost 7; bases outside the gene matches: 6. The rearrangement joins TRBV5-6 to TRBJ2-7; 10 bases are a match to TRBD1. The sequencing input was peripheral blood. The clonotype originates from a human donor in a cohort sampled during active COVID-19. In DNA form, the CDR3 reads TGTGCCAGCAGCTTAGGGACAGGGGTTAGGGAGCAGTACTTC. This translates into CASSLGTGVREQYF.